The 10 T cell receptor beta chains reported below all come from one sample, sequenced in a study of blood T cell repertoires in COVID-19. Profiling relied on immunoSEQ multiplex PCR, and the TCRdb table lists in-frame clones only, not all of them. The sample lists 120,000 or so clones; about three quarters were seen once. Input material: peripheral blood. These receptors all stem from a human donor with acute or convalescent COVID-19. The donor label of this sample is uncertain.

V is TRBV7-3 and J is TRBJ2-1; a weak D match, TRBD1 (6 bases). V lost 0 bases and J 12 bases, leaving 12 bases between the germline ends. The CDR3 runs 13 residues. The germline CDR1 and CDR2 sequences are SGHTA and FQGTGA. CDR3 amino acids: CASSLTREDRQFF. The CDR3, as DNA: TGTGCCAGCAGCTTAACGAGAGAGGACAGGCAGTTCTTC.

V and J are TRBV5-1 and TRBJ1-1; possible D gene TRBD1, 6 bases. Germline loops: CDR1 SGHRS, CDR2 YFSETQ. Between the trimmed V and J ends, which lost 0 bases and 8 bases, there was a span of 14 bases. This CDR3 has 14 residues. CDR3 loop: CASSLVQGSGEAFF. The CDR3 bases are TGCGCCAGCAGCTTGGTACAGGGTTCTGGCGAAGCTTTCTTT. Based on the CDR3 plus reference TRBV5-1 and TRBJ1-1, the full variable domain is KAGVTQTPRYLIKTRGQQVTLSCSPISGHRSVSWYQQTPGQGLQFLFEYFSETQRNKGNFPGRFSGRQFSNSRSEMNVSTLELGDSALYLCASSLVQGSGEAFFGQGTRLTVV.

CDR3 nucleotides: TGTGCCAGCCGCAGGCGGCGGGTTGAAAAACTGTTTTTT. This codes for CASRRRRVEKLFF. This chain links TRBV19 with TRBJ1-4; no clear D. Germline V lookup: CDR1 LNHDA, CDR2 SQIVND (reference sequence). V lost 9 bases, J lost 7 bases, and 15 bases lay in between. The CDR3 loop spans 13 amino acids.

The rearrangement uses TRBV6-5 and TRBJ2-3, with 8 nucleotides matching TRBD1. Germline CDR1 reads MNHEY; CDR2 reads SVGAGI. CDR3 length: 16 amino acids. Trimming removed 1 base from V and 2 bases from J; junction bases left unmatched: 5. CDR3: CASSYFGQGITDTQYF. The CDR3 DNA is TGTGCCAGCAGTTACTTCGGACAGGGAATCACAGATACGCAGTATTTT.

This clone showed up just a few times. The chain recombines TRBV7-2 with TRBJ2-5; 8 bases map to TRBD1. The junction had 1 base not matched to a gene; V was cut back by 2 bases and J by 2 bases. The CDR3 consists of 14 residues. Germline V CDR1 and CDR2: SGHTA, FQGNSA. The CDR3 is CASSLNRGQETQYF. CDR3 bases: TGTGCCAGCAGCTTAAACAGGGGGCAAGAGACCCAGTACTTC.

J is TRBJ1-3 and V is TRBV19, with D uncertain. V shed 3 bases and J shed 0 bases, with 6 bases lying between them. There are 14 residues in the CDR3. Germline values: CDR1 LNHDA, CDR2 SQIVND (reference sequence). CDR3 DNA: TGTGCCAGTAGTATGAGGAACTCTGGAAACACCATATATTTT. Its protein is CASSMRNSGNTIYF.

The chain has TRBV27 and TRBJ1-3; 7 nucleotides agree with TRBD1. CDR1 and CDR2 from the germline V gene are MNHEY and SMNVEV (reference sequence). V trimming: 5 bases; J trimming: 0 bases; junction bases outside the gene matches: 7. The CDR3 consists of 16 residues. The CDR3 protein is CASSATGTSSGNTIYF. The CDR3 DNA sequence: TGTGCCAGCAGTGCGACAGGGACGAGCTCTGGAAACACCATATATTTT.

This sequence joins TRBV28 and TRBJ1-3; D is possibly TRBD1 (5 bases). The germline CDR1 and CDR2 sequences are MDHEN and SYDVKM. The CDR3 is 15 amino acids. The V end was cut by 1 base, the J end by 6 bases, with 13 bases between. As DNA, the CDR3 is TGTGCCAGCAGTTTATCGCCCGGCAGGGCAAACACCATATATTTT. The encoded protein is CASSLSPGRANTIYF. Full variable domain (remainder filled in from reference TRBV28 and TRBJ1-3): DVKVTQSSRYLVKRTGEKVFLECVQDMDHENMFWYRQDPGLGLRLIYFSYDVKMKEKGDIPEGYSVSREKKERFSLILESASTNQTSMYLCASSLSPGRANTIYFGEGSWLTVV.

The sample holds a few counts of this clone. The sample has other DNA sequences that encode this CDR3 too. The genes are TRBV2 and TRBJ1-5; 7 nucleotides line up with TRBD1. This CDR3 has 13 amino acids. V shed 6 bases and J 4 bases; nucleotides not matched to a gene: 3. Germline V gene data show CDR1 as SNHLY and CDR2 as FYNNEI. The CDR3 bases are TGTGCCAGCAGCGCACAGGGGAATCAGCCCCAGCATTTT. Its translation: CASSAQGNQPQHF.

The CDR3 here is CASSFAGTGGGTEAFF. In nucleotides, the CDR3 is TGCGCCAGCAGCTTTGCCGGGACAGGGGGCGGGACTGAAGCTTTCTTT. The chain combines TRBV5-1 with TRBJ1-1; 12 nucleotides align to TRBD1. Trimming removed 2 bases from V and 5 bases from J; junction bases left unmatched: 7. Germline CDR1 is SGHRS and CDR2 is YFSETQ. The CDR3 is made up of 16 amino acids.